Below, 26 T cell receptor beta chains from the same sample are listed, as sequenced in a study of T cell changes during pregnancy in multiple sclerosis (dated by TCRdb to the late 2010s). The protocol used for the library was the immunoSEQ multiplex PCR assay. TCRdb took over this immuneACCESS table, retaining in-frame rearrangements with V and J assigned. Such tables are incomplete; in checked studies, under half of the missing clones stem from an unresolved V gene, and the remainder is unexplained. The sample table lists about 40,000 clones, 75% to 95% of them with a count of one. The top ten clonotypes cover over 6.5% of the sample. The material was CD8+ T cells from peripheral blood mononuclear cells, obtained before pregnancy. These receptors were collected from a female donor with multiple sclerosis, enrolled in a pregnancy study.

The V and J genes are TRBV18 and TRBJ1-1; D ambiguous. Germline loops: CDR1 KGHSH, CDR2 LQKENI. The CDR3 is 15 residues long. Trimming left V 1 base short and J 5 bases short, with 14 bases between. As DNA, the CDR3 is TGTGCCAGCTCACCACGCCCTCTGGGAGAGACTGAAGCTTTCTTT. This gives the protein CASSPRPLGETEAFF.

The chain joins TRBV27 to TRBJ2-5; maybe TRBD1 (6 bases). V was cut by 0 bases and J by 0 bases, with 8 bases left in between. In germline, CDR1 is MNHEY, CDR2 SMNVEV (reference sequence). The CDR3 consists of 15 residues. The CDR3, as DNA: TGTGCCAGCAGTTTATCCACAGGGAACCAAGAGACCCAGTACTTC. Residues: CASSLSTGNQETQYF.

J is TRBJ1-2 and V is TRBV5-4, with D hard to call. Germline V gene data show CDR1 as SGHNT and CDR2 as YYREEE (reference sequence). The CDR3 has 13 residues. V shed 4 bases and J shed 4 bases, with 11 bases lying between them. The CDR3 sequence: CASSPGEAYGYTF. The CDR3 DNA reads as TGTGCCAGCAGCCCCGGGGAGGCCTATGGCTACACCTTC.

The rearrangement uses TRBV7-9 and TRBJ2-1; 9 bases agree with TRBD2. CDR1 and CDR2 (germline): SEHNR, FQNEAQ (reference sequence). CDR3 size: 13 residues. V trimming: 3 bases; J trimming: 8 bases; junction bases outside the gene matches: 2. In DNA, the CDR3 is TGTGCCAGCAGCTTGACTAGCGGCCATGAGCAGTTCTTC. This sequence encodes CASSLTSGHEQFF.

The V call is TRBV25-1, the J call TRBJ2-3; 8 bases match TRBD1. The V segment lost 4 bases and the J segment 3 bases; nucleotides outside the gene matches: 12. This CDR3 has 17 amino acids. Germline lookup yields CDR1 MGHDK and CDR2 SYGVNS. The CDR3 DNA follows: TGTGCCAGCAGTGGATATAGCGGACAGGGAAAAACAGATACGCAGTATTTT. Translating it yields CASSGYSGQGKTDTQYF.

This chain links TRBV21-1 with TRBJ2-1; no DNA check was done on the table's D call, TRBD2. TRBV21-1 has pseudogene status. CDR3 length: 14 residues. The CDR3 sequence: CASSKYFPHCEQFF. The CDR3 nucleotides read TGTGCCAGCAGCAAATACTTCCCCCACTGCGAGCAGTTCTTC.

V gene TRBV7-9 combines with J gene TRBJ2-1, with 10 bases fitting TRBD1. V was pared by 2 bases and J by 4 bases, with 5 bases of the junction left unmatched. Germline V lookup: CDR1 SEHNR, CDR2 FQNEAQ (reference sequence). The CDR3 has 16 residues. In DNA, the CDR3 is TGTGCCAGCAGCTTACGACAGGGGGCGCTTTACAATGAGCAGTTCTTC. Translating it yields CASSLRQGALYNEQFF.

The CDR3 here is CASSPSPGSYEQYF. Here the CDR3 DNA reads TGTGCCAGTAGTCCCTCGCCGGGCTCCTACGAGCAGTACTTC. The rearrangement uses TRBV19 and TRBJ2-7; D is unresolved. CDR1 and CDR2 from the germline V gene are LNHDA and SQIVND (reference sequence). V lost 5 bases to trimming and J lost 0 bases, with 11 bases between them. This CDR3 comprises 14 residues. The whole variable domain, remainder taken from reference TRBV19 and TRBJ2-7, is DGGITQSPKYLFRKEGQNVTLSCEQNLNHDAMYWYRQDPGQGLRLIYYSQIVNDFQKGDIAEGYSVSREKKESFPLTVTSAQKNPTAFYLCASSPSPGSYEQYFGPGTRLTVT.

This chain connects TRBV2 to TRBJ2-7; 7 positions agree with TRBD2. V lost 7 bases to trimming and J lost 4 bases; unmatched junction nucleotides: 16. Per the germline V gene, CDR1 is SNHLY and CDR2 is FYNNEI. The CDR3 extends over 16 amino acids. CDR3: CASKTRLSGPGYEQYF. The CDR3 DNA reads as TGTGCCAGCAAGACAAGACTTAGCGGGCCGGGGTACGAGCAGTACTTC.

V is TRBV15 and J is TRBJ1-5; the D is unclear. The CDR3 has 13 residues. Looked up from germline, CDR1 is LNHNV and CDR2 is YYDKDF (reference sequence). The ends were cut back, 0 bases at V and 8 bases at J, with 8 bases in the middle. Written as DNA, the CDR3 is TGTGCCACCAGCAGAGATCTTCCGGAGCCCCAGCATTTT. Protein product: CATSRDLPEPQHF.

The V gene is TRBV21-1, the J gene TRBJ2-1; TRBD1, the table's D call, lacks a check against the DNA. TRBV21-1 is an annotated pseudogene. The CDR3 is 13 residues long. CDR3 residues: CASTDREGKRQFF. The CDR3 DNA sequence: TGTGCCAGCACAGACAGGGAAGGTAAACGGCAGTTCTTC.

The rearrangement uses TRBV4-3 and TRBJ2-1; D remains unclear. V lost 0 bases, J lost 6 bases, and 6 bases lay in between. The CDR3 length is 13 residues. Germline-derived CDR1 and CDR2 are LGHNA and YSLEER. The DNA for the CDR3 is TGCGCCAGCAGCCAAGATTCCCGCAATGAGCAGTTCTTC. Translated, it gives CASSQDSRNEQFF.

This clone was seen just once. The rearrangement links TRBV4-3 to TRBJ2-3; 9 bases are a match to TRBD1. The CDR3 extends over 16 amino acids. Germline CDR1 and CDR2: LGHNA and YSLEER. The J segment lost 4 bases and the V segment lost 1 base, leaving 6 bases of the junction unmatched. The CDR3 DNA is TGCGCCAGCAGCCAAGTTGGAGGACAGGGGTCAGATACGCAGTATTTT. It encodes CASSQVGGQGSDTQYF.

The chain carries TRBV5-6 and TRBJ2-5, with D tentatively TRBD1 (5 bases). Germline lookup yields CDR1 SGHDT and CDR2 YYEEEE. This CDR3 region has 14 residues. Deletions cut 2 bases from V and 4 bases from J, with 12 bases between. CDR3 DNA sequence: TGTGCCAGCAGCTTCGAGCCAGGGCCAGAGACCCAGTACTTC. As protein: CASSFEPGPETQYF.

This CDR3 reads CASERQVEDTQYF. Written as DNA, the CDR3 is TGTGCCAGCGAGCGACAGGTAGAAGATACGCAGTATTTT. The chain has TRBV28 and TRBJ2-3; D may be TRBD1 (6 bases). This CDR3 has 13 residues. Trimming took off 8 bases at V and 5 bases at J, with 14 bases between the two ends. Germline lookup yields CDR1 MDHEN and CDR2 SYDVKM.

V and J are TRBV19 and TRBJ2-1, with TRBD1 as a possible D gene (7 bases). V was clipped by 7 bases and J by 7 bases, with 17 bases between them. The length of the CDR3 is 14 residues. The germline gives CDR1 LNHDA, CDR2 SQIVND (reference sequence). CDR3 loop: CASKVLAGGNEQFF. The CDR3 DNA sequence: TGTGCCAGTAAGGTTCTGGCAGGGGGGAATGAGCAGTTCTTC.

This clone was found a few times. The chain uses TRBV28 and TRBJ2-1, with a tentative D call TRBD1 (6 bases). Germline V gene sequence: CDR1 MDHEN, CDR2 SYDVKM. V lost 8 bases and J lost 8, with 19 bases in between. This CDR3 contains 14 residues. The CDR3 DNA reads as TGTGCCAGCCTTGGACAGAGAGGGTGGGATGAGCAGTTCTTC. Translation gives CASLGQRGWDEQFF.

V usage is TRBV27 and J usage is TRBJ2-2, with TRBD2 identical over 11 bases. Germline loops: CDR1 MNHEY, CDR2 SMNVEV (reference sequence). The CDR3 is 17 residues long. V was pared by 3 bases and J by 5 bases, with 8 bases of the junction left unmatched. CDR3 amino acids: CASSFIGLAGDTGELFF. The CDR3 DNA sequence: TGTGCCAGCAGTTTTATAGGACTAGCGGGCGATACCGGGGAGCTGTTTTTT.

The V call is TRBV4-1, the J call TRBJ2-7; TRBD1 is a possible D gene (5 bases). Germline lookup yields CDR1 MGHRA and CDR2 YSYEKL. The CDR3 consists of 13 residues. With 1 base removed from V and 2 bases from J, the gap between germline ends came to 6 bases. CDR3 in DNA: TGCGCCAGCAGCCAAGGGACAACCTACGAGCAGTACTTC. It encodes CASSQGTTYEQYF.

The genes are TRBV27 and TRBJ1-2; 7 positions agree with TRBD1. The CDR3 length is 13 residues. Germline lookup yields CDR1 MNHEY and CDR2 SMNVEV (reference sequence). Trimming took 3 bases from V and 4 from J; bases not matched to a gene: 2. CDR3 nucleotide sequence: TGTGCCAGCAGTTTGACAGGGTCCTATGGCTACACCTTC. Protein: CASSLTGSYGYTF.

The gene calls are TRBV7-2 and TRBJ2-7, with D hard to call. The ends were cut back, 2 bases at V and 7 bases at J, with 15 bases in the middle. The CDR3 length is 14 residues. Germline CDR1 is SGHTA and CDR2 is FQGNSA. CDR3 sequence (DNA): TGTGCCAGCAGCTTAACACGCGGCTCCTGGGAGCAGTACTTC. It is translated as CASSLTRGSWEQYF.

V and J are TRBV29-1 and TRBJ1-1; D not resolved. Looked up from germline, CDR1 is SQVTM and CDR2 is ANQGSEA. Trimming took off 2 bases at V and 0 bases at J, with 4 bases between the two ends. CDR3 size: 12 residues. In nucleotides, the CDR3 is TGCAGCGTTGAACTTATGAACACTGAAGCTTTCTTT. Protein sequence: CSVELMNTEAFF.

The chain employs TRBV9 and TRBJ1-1; D possibly corresponds to TRBD1 (6 bases). V gave up 7 bases and J gave up 1 base, with 20 bases separating them. The length of the CDR3 is 16 residues. Germline V gene data show CDR1 as SGDLS and CDR2 as YYNGEE. The CDR3 DNA follows: TGTGCCAGCGGTAGGGGGGGCGATGGGGGGAACACTGAAGCTTTCTTT. This sequence encodes CASGRGGDGGNTEAFF.

The chain is built from TRBV6-1 and TRBJ2-7; weak D call: TRBD1 (6 bases). The CDR3 contains 15 residues. V was trimmed by 7 bases and J by 4 bases, leaving 20 bases between them. Germline values: CDR1 MNHNS, CDR2 SASEGT. In nucleotides, the CDR3 is TGTGCCAGCAATAAAATACAGGGTAAAGGGTACGAGCAGTACTTC. Its protein product is CASNKIQGKGYEQYF.

The rearrangement joins TRBV19 to TRBJ2-2; the D is unclear. CDR3 length equals 15 residues. Germline V gives CDR1 LNHDA, CDR2 SQIVND (reference sequence). The germline V and J ends were trimmed by 3 bases and 7 bases, with 15 bases remaining between them. CDR3 nucleotide sequence: TGTGCCAGTAGTATGCTCCCCAGGCGCAACGGGGAGCTGTTTTTT. Translating gives CASSMLPRRNGELFF.

The CDR3, as DNA: TGTGCCTGGTCAGTGGGGGGGGACGAGCAGTACTTC. This gives the protein CAWSVGGDEQYF. This chain links TRBV30 with TRBJ2-7; TRBD2 matches at 7 bases. V dropped 5 bases and J dropped 5; count of bases not matched to a gene: 6. The CDR3 has 12 amino acids. Germline assignment: CDR1 GTSNPN and CDR2 SVGIG (reference sequence).